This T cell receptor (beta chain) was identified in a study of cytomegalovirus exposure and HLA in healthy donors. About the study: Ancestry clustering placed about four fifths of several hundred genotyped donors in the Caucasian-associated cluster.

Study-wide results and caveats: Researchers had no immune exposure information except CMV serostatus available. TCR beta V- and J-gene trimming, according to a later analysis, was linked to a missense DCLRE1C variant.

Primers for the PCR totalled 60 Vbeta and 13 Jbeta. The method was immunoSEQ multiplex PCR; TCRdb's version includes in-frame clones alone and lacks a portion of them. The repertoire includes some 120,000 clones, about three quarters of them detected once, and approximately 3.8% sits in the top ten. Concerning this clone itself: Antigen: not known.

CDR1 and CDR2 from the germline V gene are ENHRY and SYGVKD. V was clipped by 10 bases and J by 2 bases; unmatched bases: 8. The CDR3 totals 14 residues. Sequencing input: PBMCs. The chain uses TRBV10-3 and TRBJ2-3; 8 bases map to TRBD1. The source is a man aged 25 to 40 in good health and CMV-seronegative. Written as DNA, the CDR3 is TGTGCCACCTACGACAGGGGTTCCACAGATACGCAGTATTTT. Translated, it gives CATYDRGSTDTQYF.